This T cell receptor (beta chain) was retrieved from a study of siplizumab effects on memory and regulatory T cells. Per sample, 10^5 or so TCR templates underwent assay. Measured with immunoSEQ multiplex PCR; TCRdb has only the in-frame clones, and not every one. The data show some 100,000 clones, around 90% seen once. Concerning this clone itself: Its antigen is unknown.

General observations from the study: Naive T cells apparently outstripped memory cells in diversity and seemed major alloresponse contributors.

The V gene's germline CDR1 is LNHDA and CDR2 SQIVND (reference sequence). The ends were cut back, 5 bases at V and 4 bases at J, with 12 bases in the middle. The CDR3 runs to 14 residues. This chain links TRBV19 with TRBJ1-3, with D tentatively TRBD1 (5 bases). The sequence was collected from a human donor in good health. Input material: non-Treg CD4+ T cells sorted from blood. CDR3 sequence (DNA): TGTGCCAGTAGTCGGCAGGGAGACGGAAACACCATATATTTT. As protein: CASSRQGDGNTIYF.